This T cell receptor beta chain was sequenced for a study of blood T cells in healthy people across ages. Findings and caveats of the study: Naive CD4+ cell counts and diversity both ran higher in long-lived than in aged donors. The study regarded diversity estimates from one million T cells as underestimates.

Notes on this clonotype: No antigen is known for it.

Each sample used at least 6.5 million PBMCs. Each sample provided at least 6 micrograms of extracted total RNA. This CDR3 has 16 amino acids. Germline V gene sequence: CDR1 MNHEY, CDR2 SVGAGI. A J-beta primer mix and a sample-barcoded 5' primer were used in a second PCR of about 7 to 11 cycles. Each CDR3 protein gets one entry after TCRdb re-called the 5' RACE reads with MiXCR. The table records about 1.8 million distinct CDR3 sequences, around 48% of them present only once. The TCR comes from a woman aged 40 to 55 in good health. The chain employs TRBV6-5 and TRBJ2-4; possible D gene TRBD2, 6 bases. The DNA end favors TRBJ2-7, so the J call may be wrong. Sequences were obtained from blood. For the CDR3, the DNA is TGTGCCAGCAGTTACCTAGAGGGAGGACCCCTCTACGAGCAGTACTTC. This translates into CASSYLEGGPLYEQYF.